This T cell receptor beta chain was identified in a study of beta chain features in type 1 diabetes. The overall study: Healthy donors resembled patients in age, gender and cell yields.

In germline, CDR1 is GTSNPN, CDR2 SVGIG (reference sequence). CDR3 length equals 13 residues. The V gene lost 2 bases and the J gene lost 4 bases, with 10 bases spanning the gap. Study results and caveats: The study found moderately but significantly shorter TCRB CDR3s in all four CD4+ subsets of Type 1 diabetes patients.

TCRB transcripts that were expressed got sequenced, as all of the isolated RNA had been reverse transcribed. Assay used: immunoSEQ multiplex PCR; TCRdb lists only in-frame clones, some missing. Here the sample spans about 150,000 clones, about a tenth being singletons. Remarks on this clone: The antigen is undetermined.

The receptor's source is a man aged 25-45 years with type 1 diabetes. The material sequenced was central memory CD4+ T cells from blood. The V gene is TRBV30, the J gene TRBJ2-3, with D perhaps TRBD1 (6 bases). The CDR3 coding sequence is TGTGCCTGGAGTTGGACAGTATCAGATACGCAGTATTTT. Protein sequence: CAWSWTVSDTQYF. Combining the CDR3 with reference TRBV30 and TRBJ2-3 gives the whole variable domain SQTIHQWPATLVQPVGSPLSLECTVEGTSNPNLYWYRQAAGRGLQLLFYSVGIGQISSEVPQNLSASRPQDRQFILSSKKLLLSDSGFYLCAWSWTVSDTQYFGPGTRLTVL.